A single sample gave rise to the 19 T cell receptor beta chains below, sequenced in a study of CD8 T cells in ankylosing spondylitis. From the 5' RACE reads, TCRdb called clonotypes with MiXCR, one entry per CDR3 protein. The data show 250,000 to 300,000 distinct CDR3 sequences, around 18% seen once. The sequenced material came from blood, either unsorted or a sorted T cell fraction (not recorded which). These receptors all stem from a male donor with ankylosing spondylitis or in good health (not recorded which).

J is TRBJ2-4 and V is TRBV3-1; no definite D call. Germline CDR1 LGHDT, CDR2 YNNKEL (reference sequence). The CDR3 loop spans 15 amino acids. V was pared by 2 bases and J by 4 bases, with 12 bases between. The CDR3: CASSQTGHTKNIQYF. In nucleotides, the CDR3 is TGTGCCAGCAGCCAAACCGGGCATACTAAAAACATTCAGTACTTC.

The chain couples TRBV3-1 to TRBJ2-7; D remains unclear. The V end lost 6 bases, the J end lost 5 bases, and 17 bases lay between the germline ends. In germline, CDR1 is LGHDT, CDR2 YNNKEL (reference sequence). There are 14 residues in the CDR3. CDR3 in amino acids: CASSLRGSLHEQYV. The CDR3 bases are TGTGCCAGCAGTTTAAGAGGCAGTCTCCACGAGCAGTACGTC.

J is TRBJ1-5 and V is TRBV7-2; no definite D call. Trimming removed 7 bases from V and 6 bases from J, with 16 bases in between. This CDR3 spans 14 amino acids. In germline, CDR1 is SGHTA, CDR2 FQGNSA. CDR3 loop: CASTLPWTGQPQHF. The DNA for the CDR3 is TGTGCCAGCACCCTGCCCTGGACCGGTCAGCCCCAGCATTTT.

This clonotype appeared many times. This rearrangement joins TRBV9 to TRBJ2-3; D not certain. CDR1 SGDLS and CDR2 YYNGEE come from the germline V gene. V lost 4 bases to trimming and J lost 3 bases, with 9 bases between them. The CDR3 covers 13 residues. The CDR3: CASSIRHTDTQYF. The CDR3 DNA sequence: TGTGCCAGCAGCATAAGGCATACAGATACGCAGTATTTT.

This clonotype was counted only a few times. This chain links TRBV5-1 with TRBJ2-5; 8 nucleotides line up with TRBD1. Germline CDR1 is SGHRS and CDR2 is YFSETQ. The CDR3 runs to 15 residues. V lost 3 bases, J lost 3 bases, and 7 bases stayed unmatched. The CDR3 here is CASSYRPTGEETQYF. The CDR3 nucleotides read TGCGCCAGCAGCTATAGACCGACAGGGGAAGAGACCCAGTACTTC.

The table lists this clonotype with many counts. The rearrangement links TRBV3-1 to TRBJ2-5; TRBD2 matches at 9 bases. Trimming at V came to 4 bases and at J to 4 bases, leaving 7 bases not matched to a gene. The CDR3 is 15 residues long. The V gene's germline CDR1 is LGHDT and CDR2 YNNKEL (reference sequence). CDR3 protein: CASSRSGRRGETQYF. The CDR3 nucleotides are TGTGCCAGCAGCCGCAGCGGGAGGAGGGGAGAGACCCAGTACTTC.

This clonotype was counted a few times. The chain carries TRBV10-3 and TRBJ2-3, with D hard to call. There are 12 residues in the CDR3. V was trimmed by 6 bases and J by 7 bases, leaving 11 bases between them. Germline CDR1 ENHRY, CDR2 SYGVKD. The CDR3 is CAIRLDGNTQYF. Written as DNA, the CDR3 is TGTGCCATCAGACTCGACGGAAATACGCAGTATTTT.

This clonotype was recorded a few times. Because it lacks the conserved phenylalanine or tryptophan at the end, this CDR3 is likely a read error. The limits of the CDR3 on the DNA are not certain, so only TCRdb's listed CDR3 is given. This chain joins TRBV19 and TRBJ1-1; the DNA was not compared with TRBD1, the D call given in the table. The CDR3 region is 12 residues in length, termini included. CDR1 is LNHDA, CDR2 SQIVND, per germline (reference sequence). The CDR3 protein is CASSPSGTGFHL.

This chain connects TRBV5-1 to TRBJ1-3, with unresolved D. CDR1 SGHRS and CDR2 YFSETQ come from the germline V gene. V was pared by 1 base and J by 0 bases, with 8 bases between. This CDR3 region has 15 residues. In nucleotides, the CDR3 is TGCGCCAGCAGCTTGTCCACGAGCTCTGGAAACACCATATATTTT. Its protein is CASSLSTSSGNTIYF. Full variable domain (rest looked up from reference TRBV5-1 and TRBJ1-3): KAGVTQTPRYLIKTRGQQVTLSCSPISGHRSVSWYQQTPGQGLQFLFEYFSETQRNKGNFPGRFSGRQFSNSRSEMNVSTLELGDSALYLCASSLSTSSGNTIYFGEGSWLTVV.

In this sample, this clonotype turned up a few times. The chain links TRBV20-1 to TRBJ2-1; D may be TRBD1 or TRBD2 (6 bases each). V dropped 3 bases and J dropped 4 bases, with 16 bases sitting between them. The CDR3 sequence is 15 residues long. The germline V gene encodes CDR1 DFQATT and CDR2 SNEGSKA (reference sequence). The CDR3 loop is CSARGEGGNYNEQFF. CDR3 sequence (DNA): TGCAGTGCTAGGGGGGAAGGGGGGAATTACAATGAGCAGTTCTTC.

This clonotype appeared a few times. The chain recombines TRBV15 with TRBJ2-4, with TRBD2 matching 7 bases. Germline CDR1 is LNHNV and CDR2 is YYDKDF (reference sequence). V shed 3 bases, J shed 2 bases, and the junction held 4 bases outside the gene matches. CDR3 size: 15 residues. The CDR3 nucleotides read TGTGCCACCAGCAGGCGCGGGGGTCCCAAAAACATTCAGTACTTC. It yields the protein CATSRRGGPKNIQYF.

V gene TRBV20-1 combines with J gene TRBJ2-1, with 7 bases lining up with TRBD2. V lost 5 bases and J lost 9; bases outside the gene matches: 13. The V gene's germline CDR1 is DFQATT and CDR2 SNEGSKA (reference sequence). The CDR3 has 14 amino acids. This chain's CDR3 is CSAPRGRAGGEQFF. CDR3 coding DNA: TGCAGTGCTCCACGAGGGAGGGCGGGTGGTGAGCAGTTCTTC.

V usage is TRBV5-1 and J usage is TRBJ1-2; possible D gene TRBD1, 6 bases. Trimming took 0 bases from V and 3 from J, leaving 12 bases between them. CDR3 length: 15 residues. Germline-derived CDR1 and CDR2 are SGHRS and YFSETQ. CDR3 nucleotide sequence: TGCGCCAGCAGCTTGGATGACCACAGGGACTATGGCTACACCTTC. Its protein is CASSLDDHRDYGYTF.

For the CDR3, the DNA is TGTGCCAGCTCCCGAGGGGACAGGGTGGACACTGAAGCTTTCTTT. It is translated as CASSRGDRVDTEAFF. This chain uses TRBV18 with TRBJ1-1, with 9 bases that match TRBD1. CDR3 size: 15 residues. Germline V gene sequence: CDR1 KGHSH, CDR2 LQKENI. The J segment lost 3 bases and the V segment lost 6 bases, leaving 8 bases of the junction unmatched.

V and J are TRBV6-2 or TRBV6-3 and TRBJ1-5; TRBD1 aligns across 7 bases. CDR3 length: 13 residues. V gave up 5 bases and J gave up 7 bases; unmatched junction bases: 5. Per germline, CDR1 MNHEY and CDR2 SVGEGT. CDR3 nucleotides: TGTGCCAGCAGTGGAGACAGGGTCCAGCCCCAGCATTTT. It is translated as CASSGDRVQPQHF.

This chain connects TRBV28 to TRBJ2-7; no clear D gene. The CDR3 contains 15 residues. V gave up 5 bases and J gave up 6 bases, with 20 bases separating them. Per the germline V gene, CDR1 is MDHEN and CDR2 is SYDVKM. DNA of the CDR3: TGTGCCAGCAGTCCAGACCTAAGACCTGGTGGCGAGCAGTACGTC. This gives the protein CASSPDLRPGGEQYV.

This clonotype was recorded a few times. J is TRBJ2-5 and V is TRBV9, with 11 bases identical to TRBD2. CDR3 length: 16 residues. J was trimmed by 1 base and V by 4 bases; bases with no gene match: 6. Germline-derived CDR1 and CDR2 are SGDLS and YYNGEE. The CDR3 DNA is TGTGCCAGCAGCAACCGACTAGCGGGGACCCAAGAGACCCAGTACTTC. This sequence encodes CASSNRLAGTQETQYF.

With regard to this clonotype: A much larger clonotype is one base distant, so this may be a read error. The CDR3 sequence: CVSSLFLTQETQYF. The CDR3 DNA reads as TGTGTCAGCAGTTTATTTCTAACCCAAGAGACCCAGTACTTC. J is TRBJ2-5 and V is TRBV12-3 or TRBV12-4, with D uncertain. The CDR3 covers 14 residues.

This clonotype was recorded many times. The gene calls are TRBV9 and TRBJ1-4, with no clear D. Trimming stripped 2 bases from V and 5 bases from J, with 13 bases between. The CDR3 is 15 residues long. Germline values: CDR1 SGDLS, CDR2 YYNGEE. Written as DNA, the CDR3 is TGTGCCAGCAGCGTCTCGGCGGGGATAAATGAAAAACTGTTTTTT. It yields the protein CASSVSAGINEKLFF.